This T cell receptor (beta chain) emerged from a study of glioma-infiltrating T cells. TCR alpha and beta CDR3 regions were amplified from RNA using iRepertoire nested multiplex PCR. TCRdb recomputed calls from the multiplex PCR reads with MiXCR, one row per CDR3 protein. The table has 150,000 to 200,000 distinct CDR3 sequences, about 40% seen once. V lost 6 bases to trimming and J lost 0 bases, with 6 bases between them. Germline V gene data show CDR1 as SNHLY and CDR2 as FYNNEI. The length of the CDR3 is 13 residues. The TCR was taken from a human donor with low-grade glioma or glioblastoma, undergoing nonglioma brain surgery, or in good health (not recorded which). Input material: glioma tissue, nonneoplastic brain tissue, or PBMCs (not recorded which). The chain employs TRBV2 and TRBJ1-3, with D unclear. CDR3 sequence reads: CASRVSSGNTIYF. CDR3 bases: TGTGCCAGCAGAGTATCCTCTGGAAACACCATATATTTT.